The rows below give T cell receptor beta chains drawn from one sample of a study of CD8 T cells in ankylosing spondylitis. TCRdb passed the 5' RACE reads through MiXCR, listing each CDR3 protein once. The table lists approximately 300,000 distinct CDR3 sequences, approximately 8.2% of them singletons, with roughly 14% in the top ten. Sequenced input: blood, either unsorted or a sorted T cell fraction (not recorded which). These receptors were collected from a male donor with ankylosing spondylitis. Each CDR3 is given with its conserved first and last residue. D genes are given only for firm matches. Some rows have no size entry. The others give once, few or many, or a class for an expanded clone.

j_gene	d_gene	v_gene	abundance	CDR3aa	CDR3nt
TRBJ1-5	-	TRBV20-1	many	CSARHSNQPQHF	TGCAGTGCTAGACATAGCAATCAGCCCCAGCATTTT
TRBJ1-5	-	TRBV12-3/TRBV12-4	many	CASSFGGQPQHF	TGTGCCAGCAGTTTTGGGGGTCAGCCCCAGCATTTT
TRBJ2-5	-	TRBV6-2/TRBV6-3	many	CASTLEGGQETQYF	TGTGCCAGCACCCTAGAAGGGGGCCAAGAGACCCAGTACTTC
TRBJ2-5	-	TRBV12-3/TRBV12-4	-	CASSFWAEKSVTQYF	TGTGCCAGCAGTTTCTGGGCTGAAAAGTCAGTGACCCAGTACTTC
TRBJ2-7	TRBD1	TRBV28	-	CAGSRDRGHSYEQYF	TGTGCCGGCAGCCGGGACAGGGGGCACTCCTACGAGCAGTACTTC
TRBJ2-1	TRBD1	TRBV12-3/TRBV12-4	few	CASSPGDRVSSYNEQFF	TGTGCCAGCAGTCCTGGAGACAGGGTAAGCTCCTACAATGAGCAGTTCTTC
TRBJ2-7	-	TRBV12-3/TRBV12-4	many	CASSPSGSEQYF	TGTGCCAGCAGTCCGAGCGGTAGCGAGCAGTACTTC
TRBJ2-3	-	TRBV7-3	many	CASSLSLFSDTQYF	TGTGCCAGCAGCTTAAGCCTGTTCTCAGATACGCAGTATTTT
TRBJ1-5	-	TRBV15	-	CATSRGRDQPQHF	TGTGCCACCAGCAGAGGCAGGGATCAGCCCCAGCATTTT
TRBJ2-2	-	TRBV5-1	few	CASRGNTAKSLANTGELFF	TGCGCCAGCAGAGGAAATACAGCCAAATCCCTCGCGAACACCGGGGAGCTGTTTTTT
TRBJ1-4	TRBD1	TRBV28	few	CASTTGVKLFF	TGTGCCAGCACGACAGGGGTGAAACTGTTTTTT
TRBJ2-3	-	TRBV13	few	CASSTRVTDTQYF	TGTGCCAGCAGCACCCGCGTGACAGATACGCAGTATTTT
TRBJ2-5	TRBD2	TRBV5-1	-	CASSPGLGGRSQETQYF	TGCGCCAGCAGCCCAGGGTTGGGCGGGAGATCTCAAGAGACCCAGTACTTC
TRBJ1-6	TRBD1	TRBV13	few	CASSQDRASLHF	TGTGCCAGCAGTCAGGACAGGGCATCCCTCCACTTT
TRBJ2-1	-	TRBV5-5	-	CASSLGQLYNEQFF	TGTGCCAGCAGCCTGGGGCAGCTATACAATGAGCAGTTCTTC
TRBJ2-7	-	TRBV4-1	-	CASSHRPGYEQYF	TGCGCCAGCAGCCACCGTCCGGGCTACGAGCAGTACTTC
TRBJ1-6	TRBD1	TRBV7-9	few	CASSSMTGVNSPLHF	TGTGCCAGCAGCTCAATGACAGGGGTTAATTCACCCCTCCACTTT
TRBJ1-6	-	TRBV28	few	CASSSTGNRASPLHF	TGTGCCAGCAGTTCCACAGGGAATCGGGCTTCACCCCTCCACTTT
TRBJ2-7	TRBD2	TRBV29-1	few	CSVVSAGAGEQYF	TGCAGCGTTGTTTCCGCGGGAGCAGGCGAGCAGTACTTC
TRBJ2-3	-	TRBV20-1	few	CSARDPAASTDTQYF	TGCAGTGCTAGAGACCCAGCGGCTAGCACAGATACGCAGTATTTT
TRBJ1-6	-	TRBV12-3/TRBV12-4	few	CASSLGEGRDINSPLHF	TGTGCCAGCAGTTTAGGGGAGGGCAGAGATATCAATTCACCCCTCCACTTT
TRBJ2-7	-	TRBV20-1	few	CSARDPDGGLYEQYF	TGCAGTGCTAGAGACCCTGACGGGGGCCTCTACGAGCAGTACTTC
TRBJ1-3	-	TRBV12-3/TRBV12-4	-	CASSLGISTIYF	TGTGCCAGCAGTTTGGGGATCAGCACCATATATTTT